This T cell receptor beta chain was sequenced for a study of T cells in Graves' hyperthyroidism and ophthalmopathy. Study-wide findings and caveats: Model predictions of ophthalmopathy came a median around 6.5 months before onset.

The CDR3 regions of TCR beta were amplified from RNA transcripts. First-round RT-PCR with HTBI primers amplified the TCR CDR3 region. From the multiplex PCR reads, TCRdb called clonotypes with MiXCR, one entry per CDR3 protein. Of over 650,000 distinct CDR3 sequences in the sample, 40% to 55% were seen once. V was shortened by 0 bases and J by 6 bases, with 9 bases between the two germline ends. This CDR3 spans 14 amino acids. Looked up from germline, CDR1 is LGHDT and CDR2 is YNNKEL (reference sequence). This clonotype was seen only a few times. Its antigen is still unknown. The V gene is TRBV3-1, the J gene TRBJ1-5; weak D call: TRBD1 (6 bases). The source is an adult man with Graves' disease, either hyperthyroidism or ophthalmopathy (not recorded which). The specimen sequenced was peripheral blood or thyroid tissue (not recorded which). CDR3 sequence (DNA): TGTGCCAGCAGCCAAGATCCCAGGGGTCAGCCCCAGCATTTT. Protein sequence: CASSQDPRGQPQHF.